These T cell receptor beta chains were read from a single sample in a study of OX40 agonist ivuxolimab in advanced cancers. The protocol was immunoSEQ multiplex PCR, while the TCRdb copy is restricted to in-frame clones and leaves out a portion. The sample lists 90,000 or so clones; nearly 90% were seen once. Specimen: CD4+ or CD8+ T cells sorted from blood, collected in a trial of the OX40 agonist ivuxolimab. The source of these receptors is an adult with an advanced solid tumor such as melanoma, head and neck, liver or kidney cancer. The conserved cysteine and the conserved F or W are not part of the CDR3 here.

>TRBV10-1|TRBJ1-2
ASSRLLQGDGNYGYT
>TRBV28|TRBJ1-3
ASSLLSYRDRGFGNTIY
>TRBV27|TRBJ1-2
ASSFGGTGVFSYT
>TRBV9|TRBJ2-7
ASSVDGTGWYEQY
>TRBV7-3|TRBJ2-3
ASSLKRLGQIGFTDTQY
>TRBV28|TRBJ2-7
ASSSTGEASYEQY
>TRBV7-9|TRBJ1-3
ASSLGDIFTGNTIY
>TRBV5-4|TRBJ1-6
ASSLEYSRGSGNSPLH
>TRBV7-9|TRBJ1-4
ASSLVGYEEKLF
>TRBV18|TRBJ2-2
ASSSPGQANTGELF
>TRBV4-1|TRBJ2-5
ASSLIVRGGREQETQY
>TRBV11-3|TRBJ2-2
ASSFSYGPNTGELF
>TRBV6-1|TRBJ1-2
ASSEPGPRRSYT
>TRBV7-2|TRBJ1-5
ASSVGRNQPQH
>TRBV4-3|TRBJ2-1
ASSQVAGVQYEQF
>TRBV7-3|TRBJ1-3
ASSLGGDGNTIY
>TRBV29-1|TRBJ1-2
SVAGGQNYGYT
>TRBV29-1|TRBJ2-1
SVVRGSGSSYNEQF